Here is one T cell receptor beta chain with its context. Its target is unknown. This entry belongs to a study of beta chain features in type 1 diabetes. Study-level information: Examination of sorted cells across all samples involved 100 million or so cells.

Germline V gives CDR1 MDHEN, CDR2 SYDVKM. This CDR3 spans 17 amino acids. The V gene end was trimmed by 4 bases and the J gene end by 6 bases; junction bases not matched to a gene: 16. Reverse transcribing all isolated RNA meant expressed TCRB transcripts were sequenced. About 3.57 million reads were obtained on average from naive, central memory and regulatory T cell samples. TCRdb keeps only in-frame clones here, not all; method: immunoSEQ multiplex PCR. In the table there are around 340,000 clones, approximately 9.7% of which are singletons. Study findings and constraints: Patients' naive, central memory and Treg TCRB repertoires seemed closer to one another than those of healthy donors. Patients with type 1 diabetes showed fewer VDJ junction insertions and more deletions. People with Type 1 diabetes carried modestly yet significantly shorter TCRB CDR3s in all four CD4+ subsets.

This clonotype was obtained from a man younger than 40 with type 1 diabetes. Sequencing input: central memory CD4+ T cells from blood. The chain uses TRBV28 and TRBJ1-2, with 8 bases identical to TRBD1. The CDR3 nucleotides read TGTGCCAGCAGTTCCGGTTCCATTGCAGGGGGCGCAAATGGCTACACCTTC. This translates into CASSSGSIAGGANGYTF.